The sequence of this T cell receptor (beta chain) was determined in a study of cytomegalovirus exposure and HLA in healthy donors. With regard to this clone: No antigen is known for it.

CDR3 length: 15 residues. Germline trimming cut 0 bases from V and 10 bases from J; bases unmatched to any gene: 11. The germline V gene encodes CDR1 GTSNPN and CDR2 SVGIG (reference sequence). PCR was performed using 60 Vbeta and 13 Jbeta primers. Data came from immunoSEQ multiplex PCR; TCRdb stores just in-frame clones and leaves some out. The table gives 190,000 or so clones; the top ten clones make up less than 0.85% of it. Whole-study results and caveats: Some segments of the V type, notably TRBV6-2 and TRBV6-3, were excluded as indistinguishable.

The receptor's source is a boy between 10 and 17 years old in good health and CMV-seronegative. The sequenced sample was PBMCs. The chain joins TRBV30 to TRBJ1-5; the match to TRBD1 covers 8 bases. In DNA, the CDR3 is TGTGCCTGGAGTGTAAGCGGACAGGGTCGGTTCCCCCAGCATTTT. Residues: CAWSVSGQGRFPQHF.